Below, one T cell receptor (beta chain) is given with its context. The sample belongs to a study of blood T cell repertoires in COVID-19. Method: immunoSEQ multiplex PCR; TCRdb's copy keeps in-frame clones and lacks some. The sample records approximately 25,000 clones, about 92% being singletons. The length of the CDR3 is 13 residues. The V gene's germline CDR1 is MNHEY and CDR2 SMNVEV (reference sequence). Trimming cost V 2 bases and J 8 bases, with 10 bases left between them. This clonotype was sampled from a man between 65 and 79 years old with active COVID-19. Source material: peripheral blood. This chain uses TRBV27 with TRBJ1-3; D is undetermined. Here the CDR3 DNA reads TGTGCCAGCAGTTTAAAAGGTGCGGACACCATATATTTT. Amino acid sequence: CASSLKGADTIYF.